Sequencing of this T cell receptor (beta chain) was carried out in a study of identical twins. The ends were cut back, 1 base at V and 3 bases at J, with 12 bases in the middle. CDR3 size: 15 residues. CDR1 is MDHEN and CDR2 is SYDVKM in the germline V gene. TCRdb fed the 5' RACE reads into MiXCR, producing one record per CDR3 protein. The sample consists of roughly 1,500,000 distinct CDR3 sequences, roughly 35% of them appearing once. This clonotype came up a few times. This receptor was obtained from a newborn girl in good health. The chain combines TRBV28 with TRBJ1-2; D is perhaps TRBD1 (5 bases). Sequenced input: cord blood. In nucleotides, the CDR3 is TGTGCCAGCAGTTTATCCCCAAACAGGCACTATGGCTACACCTTC. It codes for CASSLSPNRHYGYTF.